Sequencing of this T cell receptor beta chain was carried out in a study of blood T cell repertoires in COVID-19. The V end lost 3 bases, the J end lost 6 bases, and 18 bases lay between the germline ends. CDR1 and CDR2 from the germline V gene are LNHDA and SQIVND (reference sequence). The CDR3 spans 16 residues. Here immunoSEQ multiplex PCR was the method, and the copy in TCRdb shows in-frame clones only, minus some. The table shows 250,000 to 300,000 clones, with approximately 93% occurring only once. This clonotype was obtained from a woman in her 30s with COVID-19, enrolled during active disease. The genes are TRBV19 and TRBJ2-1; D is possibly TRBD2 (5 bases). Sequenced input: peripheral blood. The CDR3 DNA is TGTGCCAGTAGTATGTTTGACCTAGGAGGTGGCAATGAGCAGTTCTTC. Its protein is CASSMFDLGGGNEQFF. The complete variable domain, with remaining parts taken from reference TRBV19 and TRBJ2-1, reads DGGITQSPKYLFRKEGQNVTLSCEQNLNHDAMYWYRQDPGQGLRLIYYSQIVNDFQKGDIAEGYSVSREKKESFPLTVTSAQKNPTAFYLCASSMFDLGGGNEQFFGPGTRLTVL.